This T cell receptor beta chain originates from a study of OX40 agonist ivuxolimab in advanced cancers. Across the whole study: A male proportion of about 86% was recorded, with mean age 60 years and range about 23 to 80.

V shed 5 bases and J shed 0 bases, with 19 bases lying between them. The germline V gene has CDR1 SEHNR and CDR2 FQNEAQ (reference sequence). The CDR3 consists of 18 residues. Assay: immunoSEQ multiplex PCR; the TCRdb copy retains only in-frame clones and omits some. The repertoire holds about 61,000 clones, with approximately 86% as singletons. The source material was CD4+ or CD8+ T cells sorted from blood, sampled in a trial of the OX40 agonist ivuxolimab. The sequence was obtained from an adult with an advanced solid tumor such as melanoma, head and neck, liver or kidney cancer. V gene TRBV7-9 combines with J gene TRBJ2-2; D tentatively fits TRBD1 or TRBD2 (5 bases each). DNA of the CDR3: TGTGCCAGCAGCCCTAGTCTCCCGGGACGGGCGAACACCGGGGAGCTGTTTTTT. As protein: CASSPSLPGRANTGELFF.